These 28 T cell receptor beta chains originate from one sample sequenced in a study of identical twins. TCRdb passed the 5' RACE reads through MiXCR, listing each CDR3 protein once. There are more than 250,000 distinct CDR3 sequences in the sample; under 9.5% occur only once, and approximately 2.1% lies in the top ten. The sample also formed part of further work on yellow fever vaccine responses in identical twins.

The sample was memory (CD45RO+) T cells sorted from blood. The origin of the receptors is a woman aged 18-29 years in good health.

A few counts support this clonotype. The V call is TRBV6-5, the J call TRBJ2-2; 10 bases are a match to TRBD2. The V segment lost 3 bases and the J segment 6 bases; nucleotides outside the gene matches: 7. This CDR3 spans 16 amino acids. CDR1 MNHEY and CDR2 SVGAGI come from the germline V gene. For the CDR3, the DNA is TGTGCCAGCAGTTATAAGGGACTAGCGCTCGCCGGGGAGCTGTTTTTT. Protein sequence: CASSYKGLALAGELFF.

This clonotype occurred a few times. The genes are TRBV6-1 and TRBJ2-2; 7 positions agree with TRBD2. From germline, CDR1 is MNHNS and CDR2 SASEGT. The CDR3 runs 15 residues. Trimming cost V 3 bases and J 7 bases; bases outside gene matches: 8. The CDR3: CASSDRAGVFGELFF. The CDR3 DNA reads TGTGCCAGCAGTGATAGGGCGGGGGTTTTCGGGGAGCTGTTTTTT.

As for this clonotype: This may come from a read error, since a much larger clone is one base off. The conserved phenylalanine or tryptophan normally closing the CDR3 is absent here, so this likely arose from a read error. The chain joins TRBV12-3 or TRBV12-4 to TRBJ2-1; 7 bases align to TRBD2. J gave up 7 bases and V 7 bases, and 7 bases lay outside the gene matches. CDR3 size: 13 residues. The CDR3, as DNA: TGTGCCAGCAAGCCTAGCGGTGGTAATGAGCAGTTCTAC. Its protein product is CASKPSGGNEQFY.

The sample holds a few counts of this clonotype. The rearrangement joins TRBV6-1 to TRBJ2-7; D may be TRBD1 (6 bases). From germline, CDR1 is MNHNS and CDR2 SASEGT. The CDR3 extends over 14 amino acids. Trimming pared 7 bases from V and 0 bases from J, leaving 13 bases between. Here the CDR3 DNA reads TGTGCCAGCACTCACAGGACAGACTCCTACGAGCAGTACTTC. This encodes CASTHRTDSYEQYF.

This chain joins TRBV5-5 and TRBJ2-1; D ambiguous. The CDR3 covers 13 residues. V was cut by 5 bases and J by 7 bases, with 13 bases left in between. The germline V gene encodes CDR1 SGHKS and CDR2 YYEKEE (reference sequence). The CDR3 is CASSHLPQNEQFF. In nucleotides, the CDR3 is TGTGCCAGCAGTCACCTACCCCAGAATGAGCAGTTCTTC.

This clonotype was seen repeatedly, ten times or more. V gene TRBV15 combines with J gene TRBJ2-1; 7 bases map to TRBD1. CDR3 length equals 15 residues. Germline V gene sequence: CDR1 LNHNV, CDR2 YYDKDF (reference sequence). V lost 1 base to trimming and J lost 6 bases; unmatched junction nucleotides: 6. CDR3 DNA sequence: TGTGCCACCAGCAGAGGCCAGGGGGACCCCAATGAGCAGTTCTTC. This encodes CATSRGQGDPNEQFF.

The V gene is TRBV10-3, the J gene TRBJ2-2; 11 nucleotides align to TRBD2. This CDR3 spans 15 amino acids. J was trimmed by 2 bases and V by 7 bases; bases with no gene match: 3. Germline V gene sequence: CDR1 ENHRY, CDR2 SYGVKD. CDR3 protein: CAIKLAGENTGELFF. CDR3 nucleotides: TGTGCCATCAAACTAGCGGGGGAAAACACCGGGGAGCTGTTTTTT.

The rearrangement links TRBV20-1 to TRBJ1-2, with a tentative D call TRBD1 (5 bases). Trimming stripped 5 bases from V and 4 bases from J, with 8 bases between. Germline values: CDR1 DFQATT, CDR2 SNEGSKA (reference sequence). There are 11 residues in the CDR3. DNA of the CDR3: TGCAGTGCTGAGGGGAGCTATGGCTACACCTTC. Amino acid sequence: CSAEGSYGYTF.

This chain uses TRBV6-5 with TRBJ2-7, with unresolved D. V gave up 10 bases and J gave up 6 bases, with 16 bases separating them. Germline CDR1 is MNHEY and CDR2 is SVGAGI. The CDR3 is 12 amino acids. As DNA, the CDR3 is TGTGCCACCCACACCCCCAGTGGCGAGCAGTACTTC. It yields the protein CATHTPSGEQYF.

The chain joins TRBV7-9 to TRBJ2-3; possible D gene TRBD2, 5 bases. This CDR3 has 14 amino acids. V lost 4 bases, J lost 7 bases, and 15 bases lay in between. Germline V gene data show CDR1 as SEHNR and CDR2 as FQNEAQ (reference sequence). CDR3 coding DNA: TGTGCCAGCAGCTCCCAGCGGCACCCATATACGCAGTATTTT. Its protein product is CASSSQRHPYTQYF.

The chain is built from TRBV28 and TRBJ1-1; D is ambiguous. V dropped 6 bases and J dropped 4 bases, with 9 bases sitting between them. The CDR3 runs to 12 residues. Germline-derived CDR1 and CDR2 are MDHEN and SYDVKM. In DNA form, the CDR3 reads TGTGCCAGCAGCTTTCCGCTCACTGAAGCTTTCTTT. Translation: CASSFPLTEAFF. Filled out from reference TRBV28 and TRBJ1-1, the complete variable domain reads DVKVTQSSRYLVKRTGEKVFLECVQDMDHENMFWYRQDPGLGLRLIYFSYDVKMKEKGDIPEGYSVSREKKERFSLILESASTNQTSMYLCASSFPLTEAFFGQGTRLTVV.

The chain has TRBV4-2 and TRBJ2-2; no firm D call. The CDR3 sequence is 15 residues long. Per germline, CDR1 LGHNA and CDR2 YNFKEQ. V lost 1 base and J 0 bases, leaving 6 bases between the germline ends. Written as DNA, the CDR3 is TGTGCCAGCAGCCAAGCGCAAGCGAACACCGGGGAGCTGTTTTTT. It codes for CASSQAQANTGELFF.

This clonotype was detected many times. This sequence joins TRBV24-1 and TRBJ2-5; D not certain. The V end lost 6 bases, the J end lost 4 bases, and 8 bases lay between the germline ends. This CDR3 is built from 12 residues. CDR1 and CDR2 (germline): KGHDR, SFDVKD. The CDR3 DNA is TGTGCCACCAGTAAAGGACCAGAGACCCAGTACTTC. Its protein product is CATSKGPETQYF.

This clonotype was picked up many times. The V and J genes are TRBV5-1 and TRBJ1-1; 8 bases line up with TRBD1. The CDR3 extends over 17 amino acids. Germline assignment: CDR1 SGHRS and CDR2 YFSETQ. The junction had 10 bases not matched to a gene; V was cut back by 3 bases and J by 0 bases. The CDR3 nucleotides are TGCGCCAGCAGCTCGGGCACAGGGGGATGGATGAACACTGAAGCTTTCTTT. Amino acid sequence: CASSSGTGGWMNTEAFF. Filled out from reference TRBV5-1 and TRBJ1-1, the complete variable domain reads KAGVTQTPRYLIKTRGQQVTLSCSPISGHRSVSWYQQTPGQGLQFLFEYFSETQRNKGNFPGRFSGRQFSNSRSEMNVSTLELGDSALYLCASSSGTGGWMNTEAFFGQGTRLTVV.

In its sample, this clonotype was seen many times. The chain has TRBV27 and TRBJ2-3; D ambiguous. The CDR3 is 16 residues long. Trimming removed 5 bases at V and 6 bases at J, with 21 bases between. Germline CDR1 is MNHEY and CDR2 is SMNVEV (reference sequence). Here the CDR3 DNA reads TGTGCCAGCAGTACTGAGTATAGCACCCGATGGGATACGCAGTATTTT. It codes for CASSTEYSTRWDTQYF.

The V and J genes are TRBV27 and TRBJ2-5, with 9 bases identical to TRBD2. The ends lost 5 bases at V and 6 bases at J; junction bases unmatched: 10. Per the germline V gene, CDR1 is MNHEY and CDR2 is SMNVEV (reference sequence). CDR3 length: 15 residues. The CDR3 loop reads CASSSGVAGVKTQYF. Written as DNA, the CDR3 is TGTGCCAGCAGTAGCGGGGTAGCGGGGGTTAAGACCCAGTACTTC.

This clonotype was picked up many times. The chain combines TRBV7-2 with TRBJ2-1, with a weak D call TRBD1 (5 bases). Trimming removed 2 bases at V and 8 bases at J, with 16 bases between. This CDR3 is built from 15 residues. CDR1 and CDR2 (germline): SGHTA, FQGNSA. The CDR3 DNA follows: TGTGCCAGCAGCTTAATCCGTATGAAGGGGTATGAGCAGTTCTTC. It codes for CASSLIRMKGYEQFF. The full variable domain, rest sourced from reference TRBV7-2 and TRBJ2-1, is GAGVSQSPSNKVTEKGKDVELRCDPISGHTALYWYRQSLGQGLEFLIYFQGNSAPDKSGLPSDRFSAERTGGSVSTLTIQRTQQEDSAVYLCASSLIRMKGYEQFFGPGTRLTVL.

This rearrangement joins TRBV6-5 to TRBJ2-5, with D tentatively TRBD2 (6 bases). This CDR3 has 17 amino acids. V lost 3 bases and J 1 base, leaving 18 bases between the germline ends. CDR1 is MNHEY and CDR2 is SVGAGI in the germline V gene. DNA of the CDR3: TGTGCCAGCAGTTATACCCCCCCCCTAGCGACCCAAGAGACCCAGTACTTC. It specifies CASSYTPPLATQETQYF.

This clonotype occurred many times. The chain recombines TRBV7-9 with TRBJ1-2, with 7 bases fitting TRBD1. CDR1 is SEHNR, CDR2 FQNEAQ, per germline (reference sequence). V was pared by 6 bases and J by 8 bases, with 9 bases of the junction left unmatched. The CDR3 extends over 13 amino acids. CDR3 in DNA: TGTGCCAGCAGTCATACAGACAGGGAGGGCTACACCTTC. This sequence encodes CASSHTDREGYTF.

This clonotype has only a few counts. The chain uses TRBV25-1 and TRBJ2-5; the D gene could be TRBD1 or TRBD2 (5 bases each). V lost 6 bases to trimming and J lost 1 base, with 15 bases between them. The germline V gene has CDR1 MGHDK and CDR2 SYGVNS. CDR3 length: 15 amino acids. As DNA, the CDR3 is TGTGCCAGCAGACTTGACCGGGACGCCCAAGAGACCCAGTACTTC. It specifies CASRLDRDAQETQYF.

The rearrangement links TRBV4-2 to TRBJ2-2; TRBD1 aligns across 7 bases. The CDR3 consists of 15 residues. Germline assignment: CDR1 LGHNA and CDR2 YNFKEQ. V shed 3 bases, J shed 3 bases, and the junction held 4 bases outside the gene matches. The CDR3 here is CASSHTTGDTGELFF. The CDR3 DNA reads as TGTGCCAGCAGCCATACCACAGGGGACACCGGGGAGCTGTTTTTT.

The DNA of the CDR3 is TGTGCCAGCAGTTTGCAACAGGGGTATGGCTACACCTTC. Translated, it gives CASSLQQGYGYTF. This chain connects TRBV12-3 or TRBV12-4 to TRBJ1-2; 7 positions agree with TRBD1. J was trimmed by 5 bases and V by 3 bases; bases with no gene match: 3. The CDR3 spans 13 residues.

This clonotype occurred a few times. The chain recombines TRBV12-3 or TRBV12-4 with TRBJ2-2; D may be TRBD2 (6 bases). V lost 7 bases and J 5 bases, leaving 14 bases between the germline ends. The CDR3 consists of 14 residues. CDR3 in amino acids: CASTREEGTGELFF. In DNA form, the CDR3 reads TGTGCCAGCACCCGAGAGGAGGGGACCGGGGAGCTGTTTTTT.

This chain uses TRBV14 with TRBJ2-5; no clear D. The CDR3 extends over 12 amino acids. V lost 1 base to trimming and J lost 6 bases, with 6 bases between them. CDR1 is SGHDN, CDR2 FVKESK, per germline. The CDR3 DNA reads as TGTGCCAGCAGCCAAGCCCGAAAGACCCAGTACTTC. This encodes CASSQARKTQYF.

This sequence joins TRBV19 and TRBJ1-3; no firm D call. CDR1 is LNHDA, CDR2 SQIVND, per germline (reference sequence). The CDR3 sequence is 15 residues long. The V end was cut by 5 bases, the J end by 0 bases, with 11 bases between. CDR3 DNA: TGTGCCAGTAGTGACCTGACCCTCTCTGGAAACACCATATATTTT. Residues: CASSDLTLSGNTIYF.

The chain couples TRBV6-1 to TRBJ1-2; TRBD1 is a possible D gene (5 bases). Between the trimmed V and J ends, which lost 5 bases and 0 bases, there was a span of 19 bases. This CDR3 contains 17 residues. Germline V lookup: CDR1 MNHNS, CDR2 SASEGT. The CDR3 region is CASSPTTRLGANYGYTF. The CDR3 region has the DNA TGTGCCAGCAGTCCCACCACCCGCCTGGGGGCTAACTATGGCTACACCTTC.

This clonotype was recorded a few times. This rearrangement joins TRBV18 to TRBJ1-1; no reliable D call. This CDR3 has 16 residues. The germline CDR1 and CDR2 sequences are KGHSH and LQKENI. V lost 3 bases, J lost 3 bases, and 17 bases lay in between. This CDR3 reads CASSPFTLQADTEAFF. CDR3 coding DNA: TGTGCCAGCTCACCCTTTACCCTCCAGGCGGACACTGAAGCTTTCTTT.

This clonotype has only a few counts. The chain combines TRBV18 with TRBJ1-5; perhaps TRBD1 as D (6 bases). CDR1 is KGHSH and CDR2 is LQKENI in the germline V gene. Trimming took 4 bases from V and 3 from J, leaving 10 bases between them. This CDR3 contains 14 residues. The CDR3 is CASSQDRNNQPQHF. The CDR3 DNA follows: TGTGCCAGCTCACAAGACAGGAACAATCAGCCCCAGCATTTT.